These T cell receptor beta chains were read from a single sample in a study of CD4 T cells in relation to SARS-CoV-2 and coronaviruses. The data were produced by immunoSEQ multiplex PCR, yet TCRdb's version contains in-frame clones alone and is incomplete. The data show 28,000 or so clones, 77% seen once. These TCRs are of unknown antigen specificity. Sequences were obtained from CD4+ T cells from PBMCs, cultured in vitro. The receptors were gathered from a human donor in good health. CDR3s include the opening cysteine and the closing phenylalanine or tryptophan. Fields, in order: D gene, clone size, V gene, J gene, CDR3 protein, CDR3 DNA. The D gene is left open where the match is weak. Some rows have no size entry. The others give once, few or many, or a class for an expanded clone.

-	-	TRBV11-2	TRBJ1-1	CASAGGVRNTEAFF	TGTGCCAGCGCAGGTGGGGTAAGGAACACTGAAGCTTTCTTT
-	-	TRBV3-1/TRBV3-2	TRBJ2-3	CASSQELGRLTTDTQYF	TGTGCCAGCAGCCAAGAATTGGGACGGCTGACCACAGATACGCAGTATTTT
-	-	TRBV5-1	TRBJ1-6	CASSSGPDRSNPPLHF	TGCGCCAGCAGCTCAGGACCAGACAGGAGTAATCCTCCCCTCCACTTT
TRBD2	-	TRBV5-4	TRBJ2-3	CASSLAGAGVGDTQYF	TGTGCCAGCAGCTTGGCCGGTGCGGGAGTGGGAGATACGCAGTATTTT
-	-	TRBV7-9	TRBJ1-1	CASSLARGRMNTEAFF	TGTGCCAGCAGCTTAGCGCGTGGCAGGATGAACACTGAAGCTTTCTTT
TRBD2	-	TRBV11-2	TRBJ2-3	CASSSPGREGRGEDTQYF	TGTGCCAGCAGCTCACCAGGGCGGGAGGGCCGTGGGGAAGATACGCAGTATTTT
TRBD1	-	TRBV19	TRBJ1-2	CASRPSQGGVGGYTF	TGTGCCAGTAGGCCTTCTCAGGGGGGAGTTGGGGGCTACACCTTC
TRBD1	-	TRBV2	TRBJ2-7	CASKDRDRGKGEQYF	TGTGCCAGCAAAGACCGGGACAGGGGTAAAGGCGAGCAGTACTTC
TRBD1	once	TRBV6-5	TRBJ1-5	CASSNRGNSNQPQHF	TGTGCCAGCAGTAACAGGGGTAATAGCAATCAGCCCCAGCATTTT
-	-	TRBV20-1	TRBJ1-4	CSASRGDREKLFF	TGCAGTGCTAGTAGGGGGGACCGTGAAAAACTGTTTTTT
-	-	TRBV29-1	TRBJ2-7	CSVEAGGLYEQYF	TGCAGCGTTGAAGCAGGAGGGCTCTACGAGCAGTACTTC
-	few	TRBV24-1	TRBJ2-1	CATSAYRVPSGDTYNEQFF	TGTGCCACCAGTGCCTACAGGGTCCCTAGCGGAGATACTTACAATGAGCAGTTCTTC
-	-	TRBV30	TRBJ1-2	CAWRGGGSSYGYTF	TGTGCCTGGAGAGGGGGAGGGTCGAGCTATGGCTACACCTTC
-	few	TRBV19	TRBJ1-5	CASKDTSNQPQHF	TGTGCCAGCAAGGACACTAGCAATCAGCCCCAGCATTTT
-	-	TRBV19	TRBJ1-5	CASSIVAGENQPQHF	TGTGCCAGTAGTATCGTGGCGGGGGAAAATCAGCCCCAGCATTTT
-	-	TRBV30	TRBJ2-7	CAWSDSYEQYF	TGTGCCTGGAGTGACAGTTACGAGCAGTACTTC
TRBD1	-	TRBV7-2	TRBJ2-5	CASSPGTGLGGTQYF	TGTGCCAGCAGCCCGGGGACAGGGCTAGGAGGGACCCAGTACTTC
-	-	TRBV10-1	TRBJ2-5	CASSESTGGSYQTQYF	TGCGCCAGCAGTGAGTCGACCGGGGGCTCGTATCAGACCCAGTACTTC
TRBD2	-	TRBV28	TRBJ2-7	CASSNRLAGSEQYF	TGTGCCAGCAGTAATAGACTAGCGGGGTCCGAGCAGTACTTC
-	-	TRBV5-1	TRBJ1-6	CASSLYGLLNSPLHF	TGCGCCAGCAGCTTGTACGGACTACTCAATTCACCCCTCCACTTT
TRBD1	-	TRBV29-1	TRBJ2-7	CSVEGQGTYEQYF	TGCAGCGTTGAAGGACAGGGGACCTACGAGCAGTACTTC
TRBD1	-	TRBV19	TRBJ1-5	CASSPGQGSNQPQHF	TGTGCCAGTAGCCCGGGACAGGGGAGCAATCAGCCCCAGCATTTT
-	-	TRBV6-2/TRBV6-3	TRBJ2-1	CASSYSLTGSSYNEQFF	TGTGCCAGCAGTTACTCGTTAACAGGGAGCTCCTACAATGAGCAGTTCTTC
-	-	TRBV3-1/TRBV3-2	TRBJ2-7	CASSPNSGQESPWEQYF	TGTGCCAGCAGCCCAAATTCGGGGCAAGAATCCCCGTGGGAGCAGTACTTC
-	-	TRBV7-8	TRBJ2-1	CASSLGWRGAGYNEQFF	TGTGCCAGCAGCTTGGGGTGGCGGGGAGCGGGCTACAATGAGCAGTTCTTC
-	-	TRBV5-6	TRBJ1-6	CASSLRGNSYNSPLHF	TGTGCCAGCAGCTTAAGGGGAAACTCCTATAATTCACCCCTCCACTTT
TRBD1	-	TRBV7-2	TRBJ1-6	CASTLTGGGNNSPLHF	TGTGCCAGCACCCTTACAGGGGGAGGCAATAATTCACCCCTCCACTTT
-	-	TRBV7-9	TRBJ2-1	CASSQGRFEQFF	TGTGCCAGCAGCCAAGGGAGGTTTGAGCAGTTCTTC
TRBD1	-	TRBV18	TRBJ1-2	CASSQGQLYGYTF	TGTGCCAGCTCACAGGGACAGTTATATGGCTACACCTTC
TRBD2	-	TRBV7-6	TRBJ2-3	CASSLGNQRGVTDTQYF	TGTGCCAGCAGCTTAGGCAACCAGCGGGGGGTCACAGATACGCAGTATTTT
-	-	TRBV21-1	TRBJ2-3	CASTDRARGRWVDTQYF	TGTGCCAGCACCGATCGCGCCCGTGGGAGGTGGGTAGATACGCAGTATTTT
-	-	TRBV21-1	TRBJ1-4	CASSRGVPGYEKLFF	TGTGCCAGCAGCCGTGGGGTCCCCGGGTATGAAAAACTGTTTTTT
TRBD1	-	TRBV6-5	TRBJ1-2	CASSYTGDVGYGYTF	TGTGCCAGCAGTTACACAGGGGATGTCGGCTATGGCTACACCTTC
-	-	TRBV5-1	TRBJ1-2	CASSLSGGAEYGYTF	TGCGCCAGCAGCTTGTCGGGAGGGGCGGAGTATGGCTACACCTTC
-	once	TRBV30	TRBJ2-4	CAWSVPLGIQYF	TGTGCCTGGAGTGTACCCCTAGGCATTCAGTACTTC
-	-	TRBV7-2	TRBJ2-1	CASSLQGLSYNEQFF	TGTGCCAGCAGCTTACAGGGTCTCTCCTACAATGAGCAGTTCTTC
-	-	TRBV18	TRBJ1-2	CASSINRESGYTF	TGTGCCAGCTCAATAAACAGGGAGAGTGGCTACACCTTC
-	-	TRBV4-2	TRBJ2-1	CASSQGGDLNEQFF	TGTGCCAGCAGCCAGGGCGGGGACCTCAATGAGCAGTTCTTC
-	few	TRBV18	TRBJ1-1	CASSRDIGAFF	TGTGCCAGCTCACGGGACATTGGGGCTTTCTTT
TRBD1	-	TRBV3-1/TRBV3-2	TRBJ2-7	CATLRDSYEQYF	TGTGCCACCCTCAGGGACAGCTACGAGCAGTACTTC
-	-	TRBV5-6	TRBJ1-4	CASIKRGLRGEKLFF	TGTGCCAGCATCAAAAGAGGGCTTAGAGGCGAAAAACTGTTTTTT